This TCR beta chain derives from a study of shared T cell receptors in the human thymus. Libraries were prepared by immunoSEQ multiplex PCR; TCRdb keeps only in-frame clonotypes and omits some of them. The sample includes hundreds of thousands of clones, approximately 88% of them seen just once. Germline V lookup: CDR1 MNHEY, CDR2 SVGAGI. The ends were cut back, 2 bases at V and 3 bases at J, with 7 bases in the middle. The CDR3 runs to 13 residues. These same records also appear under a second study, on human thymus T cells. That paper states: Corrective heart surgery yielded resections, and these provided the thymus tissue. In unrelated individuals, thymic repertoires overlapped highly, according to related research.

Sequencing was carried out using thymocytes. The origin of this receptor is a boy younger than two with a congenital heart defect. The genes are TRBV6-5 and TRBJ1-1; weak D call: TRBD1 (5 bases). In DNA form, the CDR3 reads TGTGCCAGCAGTTACAAAGGGGACACTGAAGCTTTCTTT. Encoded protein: CASSYKGDTEAFF.